This T cell receptor (beta chain) was found in a study of regulatory dendritic cells for organ transplantation. The study's findings and limits: Memory T cells were less diverse than naive, with memory CD8+ most oligoclonal. Of resting T cell subsets, memory CD8+ had the most alloreactive clonotypes.

Produced via immunoSEQ multiplex PCR; TCRdb's table is partial and in-frame only. The data show thousands of clones, roughly 67% seen once. Trimming removed 4 bases from V and 0 bases from J, with 17 bases in between. The CDR3 loop spans 17 amino acids. From germline, CDR1 is SGHDN and CDR2 FVKESK. This clone was picked up a small number of times. Antigen specificity is unknown. The material sequenced was memory CD8+ T cells from blood. The subset is: CD45RO+ memory T cells. The TCR originated in a human donor in good health. V usage is TRBV14 and J usage is TRBJ2-3; D might be TRBD2 (5 bases). The CDR3 loop is CASSPTAGELSTDTQYF. CDR3 DNA sequence: TGTGCCAGCAGCCCCACCGCCGGGGAGTTAAGCACAGATACGCAGTATTTT.